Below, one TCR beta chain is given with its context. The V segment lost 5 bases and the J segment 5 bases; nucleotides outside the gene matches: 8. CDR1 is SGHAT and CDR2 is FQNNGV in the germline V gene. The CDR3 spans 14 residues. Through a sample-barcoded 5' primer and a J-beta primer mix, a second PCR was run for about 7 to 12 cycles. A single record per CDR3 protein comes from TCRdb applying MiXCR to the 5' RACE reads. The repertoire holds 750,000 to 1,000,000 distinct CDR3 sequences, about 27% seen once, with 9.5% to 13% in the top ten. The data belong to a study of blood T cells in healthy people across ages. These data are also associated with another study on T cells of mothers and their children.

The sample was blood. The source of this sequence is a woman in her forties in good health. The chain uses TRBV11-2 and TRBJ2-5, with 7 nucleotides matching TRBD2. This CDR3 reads CASSRLGGGETQYF. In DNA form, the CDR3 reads TGTGCCAGCAGCCGTCTGGGGGGAGGGGAGACCCAGTACTTC.